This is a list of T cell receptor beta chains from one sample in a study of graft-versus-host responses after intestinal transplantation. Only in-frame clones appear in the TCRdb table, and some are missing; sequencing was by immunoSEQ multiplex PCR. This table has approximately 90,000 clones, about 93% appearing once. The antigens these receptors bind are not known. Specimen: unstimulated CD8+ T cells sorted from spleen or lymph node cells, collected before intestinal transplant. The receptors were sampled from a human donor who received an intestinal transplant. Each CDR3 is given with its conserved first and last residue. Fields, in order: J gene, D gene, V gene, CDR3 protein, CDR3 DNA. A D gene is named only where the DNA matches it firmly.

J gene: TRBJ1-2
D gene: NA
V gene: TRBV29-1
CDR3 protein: CSSLGGPYGYTF
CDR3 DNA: TGCAGCTCACTCGGGGGTCCCTATGGCTACACCTTC

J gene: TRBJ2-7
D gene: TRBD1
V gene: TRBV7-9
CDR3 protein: CASSLVGQGGYEQYF
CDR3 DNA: TGTGCCAGCAGCTTAGTGGGACAGGGGGGGTACGAGCAGTACTTC

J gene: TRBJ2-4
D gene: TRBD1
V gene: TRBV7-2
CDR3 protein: CASSLVVGGDPKNIQYF
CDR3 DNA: TGTGCCAGCAGCTTAGTAGTAGGGGGCGATCCCAAAAACATTCAGTACTTC

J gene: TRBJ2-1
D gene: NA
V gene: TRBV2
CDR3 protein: CAKSGNEQFF
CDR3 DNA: TGTGCCAAAAGCGGGAATGAGCAGTTCTTC

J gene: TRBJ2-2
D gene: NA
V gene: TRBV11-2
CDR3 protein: CASSSYPDSRHTGELFF
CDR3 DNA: TGTGCCAGCAGCTCGTACCCGGACAGTCGGCACACCGGGGAGCTGTTTTTT

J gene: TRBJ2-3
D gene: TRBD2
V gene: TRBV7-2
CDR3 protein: CASSRRSGLAATSTDTQYF
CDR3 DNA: TGTGCCAGCAGTCGCAGATCGGGACTAGCGGCTACTAGCACAGATACGCAGTATTTT

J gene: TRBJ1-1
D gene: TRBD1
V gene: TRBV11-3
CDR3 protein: CASSLVDRLLWGNTEAFF
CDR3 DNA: TGTGCCAGCAGCTTAGTGGACAGGCTGCTCTGGGGGAACACTGAAGCTTTCTTT

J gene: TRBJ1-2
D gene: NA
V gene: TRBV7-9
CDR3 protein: CASSHSPGPPNYGYTF
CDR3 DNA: TGTGCCAGCAGCCATAGCCCCGGCCCCCCCAACTATGGCTACACCTTC

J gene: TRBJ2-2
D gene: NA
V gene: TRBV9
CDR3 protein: CASSGTDTGELFF
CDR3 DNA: TGTGCCAGCAGCGGAACAGACACCGGGGAGCTGTTTTTT

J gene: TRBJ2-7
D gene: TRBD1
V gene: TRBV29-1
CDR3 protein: CSVDGDRPYEQYF
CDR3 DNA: TGCAGCGTTGACGGGGACAGGCCCTACGAGCAGTACTTC